Listed here are 4 T cell receptor beta chains from one sample, sequenced in a study of T cell responses to AZD1222 COVID-19 vaccine. Generated by immunoSEQ multiplex PCR, the TCRdb table keeps only in-frame clones and is missing some. The sample has more than 120,000 clones, 88% seen once. Sequenced here: peripheral blood, sampled 28 days after the second dose of the MenACWY control vaccine. The receptors originated from an adult who received the MenACWY meningococcal vaccine as a control.

This clone was seen once. The CDR3 DNA sequence: TGTGCCAGCAGCCCAGGACGCTTTGGAAACACCATATATTTT. As protein: CASSPGRFGNTIYF. V and J are TRBV7-9 and TRBJ1-3; D unclear. The CDR3 length is 14 residues. The V gene lost 5 bases and the J gene lost 3 bases, with 11 bases spanning the gap. Germline lookup yields CDR1 SEHNR and CDR2 FQNEAQ (reference sequence).

The V call is TRBV2, the J call TRBJ1-6; no clear D gene. The CDR3 covers 11 residues. V was trimmed by 7 bases and J by 7 bases, leaving 5 bases between them. Germline-derived CDR1 and CDR2 are SNHLY and FYNNEI. CDR3: CASTQNSPLHF. The CDR3 nucleotides read TGTGCCAGCACGCAGAATTCACCCCTCCACTTT.

The rearrangement links TRBV15 to TRBJ1-2; 9 bases agree with TRBD1. Trimming at V came to 3 bases and at J to 8 bases, leaving 10 bases not matched to a gene. CDR1 and CDR2 (germline): LNHNV, YYDKDF (reference sequence). The CDR3 loop spans 15 amino acids. The CDR3 nucleotides read TGTGCCACCAGCAGGGGACAGGGCCGAATGTACGGCTACACCTTC. Its translation: CATSRGQGRMYGYTF.

The rearrangement joins TRBV10-3 to TRBJ2-1; 14 bases map to TRBD2. The CDR3 totals 19 residues. V trimming: 3 bases; J trimming: 2 bases; junction bases outside the gene matches: 9. CDR1 and CDR2 (germline): ENHRY, SYGVKD. The CDR3 reads CAISDVGLAGGSTYNEQFF. The CDR3 DNA reads as TGTGCCATCAGTGATGTAGGACTAGCGGGGGGAAGCACCTACAATGAGCAGTTCTTC.